This T cell receptor (beta chain) was captured by sequencing in a study of HIV-infected patients and healthy controls. This clonotype was seen a handful of times. TCRdb redid the calling of the 5' RACE reads with MiXCR, one entry per CDR3 protein. The sample shows tens of thousands of distinct CDR3 sequences, roughly a fifth of them seen only once. The CDR3 runs to 11 residues. V lost 0 bases and J lost 6, with 3 bases in between. Germline V gene lookup returns CDR1 LGHNT and CDR2 FRNRAP. The chain combines TRBV12-5 with TRBJ2-7; no definite D call. The sequence was collected from a human donor in good health. Source material: CD4+ T cells from blood. CDR3 residues: CASGLVAEQYF. CDR3 DNA sequence: TGTGCTAGTGGTTTGGTAGCCGAGCAGTACTTC.